The 19 T cell receptor beta chains presented below share a single source sample, sequenced in a study of regulatory T cells in long-lasting Graves disease (dated by TCRdb to about 2021). In light of the paper, this sample's time point label describes: persistent/refractory GD, antithyroid drugs over 5 years with positive TRAb. RNA was extracted from PBMCs in TRIzol for both TCR sequencing and RNA sequencing. The library was produced with multiplex PCR. TCRdb names Illumina HiSeq 4000 as the instrument used. To build TCR beta libraries, CDR3 regions were amplified by Arm-PCR using iRepertoire HTBI primers. The public reads were reanalyzed by TCRdb: fastp trimming at Q25, MiXCR alignment, in-frame beta chains only. Identical CDR3 proteins give one entry, which carries the most common genes and DNA. This sample holds 400,000 to 500,000 distinct CDR3 sequences; 20% to 25% were observed only once. The ten largest clonotypes hold less than 9% of the sample.

Material: peripheral blood mononuclear cells (PBMCs), obtained when the disease was refractory, from a patient treated with antithyroid drugs. These receptors came from a female donor with Graves disease.

This clonotype was recorded many times. This chain links TRBV28 with TRBJ1-2; 10 bases align to TRBD1. J was trimmed by 6 bases and V by 5 bases; bases with no gene match: 6. This CDR3 spans 14 amino acids. CDR1 is MDHEN, CDR2 SYDVKM, per germline. The CDR3 DNA reads TGTGCCAGCAGTCTCATGGGGACAGGGGATGGCTACACCTTC. Its translation: CASSLMGTGDGYTF.

A remark on this clonotype: This may be a read error, as it is one base from a much larger clone. This chain joins TRBV10-3 and TRBJ2-4; TRBD2 matches 8 bases. The CDR3 has 13 residues. Germline V gene lookup returns CDR1 ENHRY and CDR2 SYGVKD. This chain's CDR3 is CAISSGGKNVQYF. DNA for the CDR3: TGTGCCATCAGTTCGGGAGGGAAAAACGTTCAGTACTTC.

Ten or more counts support this clonotype. The chain links TRBV12-3 or TRBV12-4 to TRBJ1-4; D is unresolved. Trimming pared 0 bases from V and 10 bases from J, leaving 12 bases between. CDR3 size: 14 residues. The CDR3 loop is CASSLARRAGKLFF. The CDR3 DNA is TGTGCCAGCAGTTTAGCGAGACGGGCTGGAAAACTGTTTTTT.

The chain carries TRBV6-1 and TRBJ2-7, with TRBD1 matching over 10 bases. The J segment lost 7 bases and the V segment lost 5 bases, leaving 8 bases of the junction unmatched. CDR1 and CDR2 (germline): MNHNS, SASEGT. The CDR3 consists of 14 residues. CDR3: CASSKRTGGREQYF. The CDR3 region has the DNA TGTGCCAGCAGTAAACGGACAGGGGGGCGGGAGCAGTACTTC.

This clonotype has just a few counts. This chain uses TRBV28 with TRBJ2-1; 9 bases match TRBD2. The length of the CDR3 is 15 residues. The germline CDR1 and CDR2 sequences are MDHEN and SYDVKM. The ends lost 8 bases at V and 6 bases at J; junction bases unmatched: 11. The DNA for the CDR3 is TGTGCCAGCTCCCCTGGGGTAGCGGGAGCCAATGAGCAGTTCTTC. Translated, it gives CASSPGVAGANEQFF.

This clonotype was seen a few times. The rearrangement links TRBV3-1 to TRBJ1-2; 8 bases fit TRBD1. This CDR3 region has 14 residues. CDR1 and CDR2 (germline): LGHDT, YNNKEL (reference sequence). V lost 4 bases to trimming and J lost 6 bases; unmatched junction nucleotides: 7. CDR3 sequence: CASSPGTGGNGYTF. CDR3 DNA: TGTGCCAGCAGCCCTGGGACAGGTGGGAATGGCTACACCTTC.

This clonotype was recorded many times. The CDR3 DNA follows: TGTGCCAGCAGTCTCAACAGAGGCGGCTACACCTTC. It yields the protein CASSLNRGGYTF. The V call is TRBV12-3 or TRBV12-4, the J call TRBJ1-2; the D is unclear. The CDR3 extends over 12 amino acids. V gave up 5 bases and J gave up 8 bases, with 12 bases separating them.

The chain uses TRBV20-1 and TRBJ2-5; 7 nucleotides agree with TRBD2. The length of the CDR3 is 13 residues. V shed 3 bases, J shed 1 base, and the junction held 2 bases outside the gene matches. Germline V CDR1 and CDR2: DFQATT, SNEGSKA (reference sequence). CDR3 DNA sequence: TGCAGTGCTAGCGGGAGGACCCAAGAGACCCAGTACTTC. Protein: CSASGRTQETQYF.

The rearrangement joins TRBV20-1 to TRBJ2-7, with D hard to call. Trimming shortened V by 0 bases and J by 1 base, and 10 bases separated the two germline ends. This CDR3 region has 14 residues. CDR1 and CDR2 (germline): DFQATT, SNEGSKA (reference sequence). CDR3 sequence reads: CSARDRSDSYEQYF. In DNA form, the CDR3 reads TGCAGTGCTAGAGATCGGTCTGATTCCTACGAGCAGTACTTC.

This chain links TRBV7-2 with TRBJ2-5; D ambiguous. The ends were cut back, 1 base at V and 5 bases at J, with 8 bases in the middle. Per germline, CDR1 SGHTA and CDR2 FQGNSA. The CDR3 loop spans 13 amino acids. The CDR3 loop reads CASSLDSSETQYF. The CDR3 DNA reads TGTGCCAGCAGCTTAGATAGTTCCGAGACCCAGTACTTC. Together with reference TRBV7-2 and TRBJ2-5, the CDR3 gives the full variable domain: GAGVSQSPSNKVTEKGKDVELRCDPISGHTALYWYRQSLGQGLEFLIYFQGNSAPDKSGLPSDRFSAERTGGSVSTLTIQRTQQEDSAVYLCASSLDSSETQYFGPGTRLLVL.

A note on this clonotype: A read error may explain this, as a much larger clone is one base away. Because it lacks the conserved phenylalanine or tryptophan at the end, this CDR3 is likely a read error. Because the CDR3's place on the DNA is in doubt, the DNA is left out and the CDR3 is given as listed by TCRdb. The chain carries TRBV28 and TRBJ2-7; no check of the table's D call, TRBD2, against the DNA was made. The CDR3 extends over 12 residues, inclusive of both ends. Per germline, CDR1 MDHEN and CDR2 SYDVKM. The CDR3 is CASGTGTSGTLS.

This clonotype was counted a few times. This chain links TRBV27 with TRBJ2-1, with 9 positions matching TRBD2. Trimming at V came to 3 bases and at J to 10 bases, leaving 13 bases not matched to a gene. This CDR3 comprises 16 residues. The germline gives CDR1 MNHEY, CDR2 SMNVEV (reference sequence). The CDR3 DNA sequence: TGTGCCAGCAGTTTTTATAGCGGGGGAGAAGGCGGAGAGCAGTTCTTC. Protein product: CASSFYSGGEGGEQFF.

This clonotype has a count of ten or more. Mismatch with germline at one junction end may stem from a read error. The chain couples TRBV20-1 to TRBJ1-6, with unresolved D. The CDR3 sequence is 15 residues long. The germline CDR1 and CDR2 sequences are DFQATT and SNEGSKA (reference sequence). The CDR3 reads CSARDGGSSNSPLHF. For the CDR3, the DNA is TGCAGTGCTAGAGATGGAGGCTCCTCTAATTCACCCCTCCACTTT.

This clonotype was detected ten times or more. The chain joins TRBV5-1 to TRBJ1-4, with no clear D. The CDR3 totals 14 residues. Per germline, CDR1 SGHRS and CDR2 YFSETQ. V shed 0 bases and J shed 0 bases, with 3 bases lying between them. In nucleotides, the CDR3 is TGCGCCAGCAGCTTGGAACCAACTAATGAAAAACTGTTTTTT. Encoded protein: CASSLEPTNEKLFF.

Turning to this clonotype: At one boundary the junction diverges from the germline segment, which might be a read error. The chain couples TRBV7-9 to TRBJ2-2, with D hard to call. The CDR3 consists of 16 residues. In germline, CDR1 is SEHNR, CDR2 FQNEAQ (reference sequence). CDR3 DNA: TGCGCCAGCAGCTTCAGCAGCCGGCGTAACACCGGGGAGCTGTTTTTT. Translating it yields CASSFSSRRNTGELFF.

This clonotype was found many times. The chain recombines TRBV28 with TRBJ1-1; weak D call: TRBD1 (5 bases). The V gene lost 3 bases and the J gene lost 7 bases, with 9 bases spanning the gap. CDR1 and CDR2 (germline): MDHEN, SYDVKM. This CDR3 region has 12 residues. CDR3 loop: CASSFRQGEAFF. The CDR3 coding sequence is TGTGCCAGCAGTTTTCGGCAGGGTGAAGCTTTCTTT.

The V and J genes are TRBV7-9 and TRBJ1-2; TRBD1 agrees at 9 bases. The germline V gene encodes CDR1 SEHNR and CDR2 FQNEAQ (reference sequence). The CDR3 is made up of 15 amino acids. V lost 0 bases, J lost 6 bases, and 5 bases stayed unmatched. The CDR3 DNA reads TGTGCCAGCAGCTTAGCGGACAGGGGAAGGGATGGCTACACCTTC. Amino acid sequence: CASSLADRGRDGYTF.

This clonotype showed up many times. This chain links TRBV6-5 with TRBJ1-4; TRBD1 matches 10 bases. V was clipped by 0 bases and J by 6 bases; unmatched bases: 1. This CDR3 is 15 amino acids long. The germline V gene encodes CDR1 MNHEY and CDR2 SVGAGI. CDR3 coding DNA: TGTGCCAGCAGTTACTCGGGACAGGGGCATGAAAAACTGTTTTTT. Protein: CASSYSGQGHEKLFF.

This clonotype was detected ten times or more. The rearrangement joins TRBV6-1 to TRBJ1-2, with a tentative D call TRBD1 (6 bases). Germline CDR1 MNHNS, CDR2 SASEGT. The CDR3 has 16 amino acids. Between the trimmed V and J ends, which lost 10 bases and 0 bases, there was a span of 21 bases. The CDR3: CATLLGTGNTNYGYTF. The CDR3 DNA reads TGTGCCACCCTCTTGGGCACAGGGAATACTAACTATGGCTACACCTTC.